This is a list of T cell receptor beta chains from one sample in a study of T cells after posttransplantation cyclophosphamide. The assay was immunoSEQ multiplex PCR, and TCRdb's table has in-frame clones only and misses some. The table lists about 52,000 clones, around 94% of them singletons, with 2.9% in the top ten. Source material: PBMCs. These receptors were collected from a woman aged 30 to 39 in good health and a related stem cell transplant donor. Both conserved end residues are part of each CDR3. D genes are given only for firm matches. Size is stated for part of the rows, as once, few or many counts, or as a class when the clone is expanded.

clone_size: once
cdr3_length: 15
d_call: -
v_call: TRBV6-1
j_call: TRBJ1-3
cdr3_aa: CASSEGRGPGNTIYF
cdr3_nt: TGTGCCAGCAGTGAAGGCAGGGGCCCTGGAAACACCATATATTTT

clone_size: -
cdr3_length: 16
d_call: TRBD1
v_call: TRBV7-2
j_call: TRBJ1-5
cdr3_aa: CASSLTGGRSNQPQHF
cdr3_nt: TGTGCCAGCAGCCTCACAGGGGGTAGGAGCAATCAGCCCCAGCATTTT

clone_size: -
cdr3_length: 15
d_call: TRBD1
v_call: TRBV6-5
j_call: TRBJ1-6
cdr3_aa: CASRPGTGSNSPLHF
cdr3_nt: TGTGCCAGCAGACCAGGGACAGGGAGCAATTCACCCCTCCACTTT

clone_size: -
cdr3_length: 15
d_call: TRBD1
v_call: TRBV13
j_call: TRBJ1-1
cdr3_aa: CASSSSGTGGSEAFF
cdr3_nt: TGTGCCAGCAGCTCATCCGGGACAGGCGGTTCTGAAGCTTTCTTT

clone_size: -
cdr3_length: 19
d_call: -
v_call: TRBV19
j_call: TRBJ1-6
cdr3_aa: CASSIDLIGPLGGNSPLHF
cdr3_nt: TGTGCCAGTAGTATAGATCTGATCGGCCCCCTGGGAGGTAATTCACCCCTCCACTTT

clone_size: -
cdr3_length: 14
d_call: TRBD1
v_call: TRBV5-6
j_call: TRBJ2-5
cdr3_aa: CASSRDRGRETQYF
cdr3_nt: TGTGCCAGCAGCCGTGACAGGGGAAGAGAGACCCAGTACTTC

clone_size: few
cdr3_length: 19
d_call: TRBD1
v_call: TRBV4-3
j_call: TRBJ1-4
cdr3_aa: CASSQALGQGGVTNEKLFF
cdr3_nt: TGCGCCAGCAGCCAAGCACTGGGACAGGGTGGGGTAACTAATGAAAAACTGTTTTTT

clone_size: once
cdr3_length: 16
d_call: -
v_call: TRBV9
j_call: TRBJ1-2
cdr3_aa: CASSLTGNRVNYGYTF
cdr3_nt: TGTGCCAGCAGTCTCACAGGGAACCGCGTGAACTATGGCTACACCTTC

clone_size: -
cdr3_length: 14
d_call: TRBD1
v_call: TRBV19
j_call: TRBJ1-6
cdr3_aa: CASSSGTVNSPLHF
cdr3_nt: TGTGCCAGTAGCTCCGGGACAGTTAATTCACCCCTCCACTTT

clone_size: -
cdr3_length: 14
d_call: TRBD1
v_call: TRBV7-2
j_call: TRBJ1-4
cdr3_aa: CASSFRGASEKLFF
cdr3_nt: TGTGCCAGCAGCTTCAGGGGGGCAAGTGAAAAACTGTTTTTT

clone_size: -
cdr3_length: 14
d_call: TRBD1
v_call: TRBV7-2
j_call: TRBJ1-5
cdr3_aa: CASSPRQGGQPQHF
cdr3_nt: TGTGCCAGCAGCCCCCGACAGGGCGGTCAGCCCCAGCATTTT

clone_size: -
cdr3_length: 17
d_call: TRBD2
v_call: TRBV5-1
j_call: TRBJ2-5
cdr3_aa: CASSSGVSGGTEETQYF
cdr3_nt: TGCGCCAGCAGCTCAGGAGTTAGCGGGGGAACCGAAGAGACCCAGTACTTC

clone_size: -
cdr3_length: 14
d_call: TRBD1
v_call: TRBV6-1
j_call: TRBJ2-7
cdr3_aa: CASSPGTAPYEQYF
cdr3_nt: TGTGCCAGCAGCCCCGGGACAGCACCCTACGAGCAGTACTTC

clone_size: -
cdr3_length: 15
d_call: -
v_call: TRBV19
j_call: TRBJ1-2
cdr3_aa: CASSTLEGYNYGYTF
cdr3_nt: TGTGCCAGTAGTACCCTGGAGGGTTACAACTATGGCTACACCTTC

clone_size: -
cdr3_length: 14
d_call: TRBD1
v_call: TRBV4-2
j_call: TRBJ2-7
cdr3_aa: CASSQGGQGMEQYF
cdr3_nt: TGTGCCAGCAGCCAAGGGGGACAGGGTATGGAGCAGTACTTC

clone_size: -
cdr3_length: 14
d_call: TRBD1
v_call: TRBV7-8
j_call: TRBJ2-7
cdr3_aa: CASSRGQGVLEQYF
cdr3_nt: TGTGCCAGCAGCCGGGGACAGGGGGTTCTCGAGCAGTACTTC

clone_size: -
cdr3_length: 14
d_call: -
v_call: TRBV19
j_call: TRBJ2-5
cdr3_aa: CASSMALNQETQYF
cdr3_nt: TGTGCCAGTAGTATGGCTCTGAACCAAGAGACCCAGTACTTC

clone_size: -
cdr3_length: 13
d_call: -
v_call: TRBV6-4
j_call: TRBJ2-1
cdr3_aa: CASSVNSNNEQFF
cdr3_nt: TGTGCCAGCAGTGTCAACAGTAACAATGAGCAGTTCTTC

clone_size: -
cdr3_length: 14
d_call: -
v_call: TRBV4-3
j_call: TRBJ1-2
cdr3_aa: CASSQGEAAYGYTF
cdr3_nt: TGCGCCAGCAGCCAAGGGGAGGCAGCCTATGGCTACACCTTC

clone_size: once
cdr3_length: 14
d_call: -
v_call: TRBV6-5
j_call: TRBJ2-7
cdr3_aa: CASRLDSTAYEQYF
cdr3_nt: TGTGCCAGCAGGTTGGACAGCACGGCCTACGAGCAGTACTTC

clone_size: -
cdr3_length: 13
d_call: TRBD1
v_call: TRBV28
j_call: TRBJ1-5
cdr3_aa: CASRGGQGQPQHF
cdr3_nt: TGTGCCAGCAGAGGTGGACAGGGACAGCCCCAGCATTTT

clone_size: -
cdr3_length: 11
d_call: -
v_call: TRBV27
j_call: TRBJ2-2
cdr3_aa: CASYRAGELFF
cdr3_nt: TGTGCCAGCTACAGGGCCGGGGAGCTGTTTTTT

clone_size: -
cdr3_length: 16
d_call: TRBD1
v_call: TRBV19
j_call: TRBJ2-1
cdr3_aa: CASSIRTGVSYNEQFF
cdr3_nt: TGTGCCAGTAGTATAAGGACAGGGGTCTCCTACAATGAGCAGTTCTTC

clone_size: once
cdr3_length: 16
d_call: -
v_call: TRBV4-1
j_call: TRBJ2-7
cdr3_aa: CASSPAETGLSYEQYF
cdr3_nt: TGCGCCAGCAGCCCAGCCGAGACAGGCCTCTCCTACGAGCAGTACTTC

clone_size: -
cdr3_length: 16
d_call: -
v_call: TRBV4-3
j_call: TRBJ2-7
cdr3_aa: CASSQVVRGRGYEQYF
cdr3_nt: TGCGCCAGCAGCCAAGTCGTGCGGGGAAGGGGCTACGAGCAGTACTTC